A single sample gave rise to the 26 T cell receptor beta chains below, sequenced in a study of CD4+ T cells in melanoma. Data came from immunoSEQ multiplex PCR; TCRdb stores just in-frame clones and leaves some out. The data hold nearly 50,000 clones, with nearly 90% observed a single time. The source material was peripheral blood. The receptor source for this set is a human donor with melanoma.

The gene calls are TRBV2 and TRBJ1-1; D is perhaps TRBD1 (6 bases). Germline loops: CDR1 SNHLY, CDR2 FYNNEI. Trimming pared 2 bases from V and 2 bases from J, leaving 9 bases between. The CDR3 length is 14 residues. The CDR3 region is CASSEWGANTEAFF. The CDR3 DNA follows: TGTGCCAGCAGTGAATGGGGGGCTAACACTGAAGCTTTCTTT.

This chain links TRBV6-4 with TRBJ2-4; TRBD1 is a possible D gene (5 bases). Germline CDR1 and CDR2: MRHNA and SNTAGT. V was clipped by 2 bases and J by 1 base, with 21 bases between them. The CDR3 totals 19 residues. Here the CDR3 DNA reads TGTGCCAGCAGTGACGACCGCCAGGGCCCTTGGGTGGCCAAAAACATTCAGTACTTC. It yields the protein CASSDDRQGPWVAKNIQYF.

The chain employs TRBV5-4 and TRBJ1-1; weak D call: TRBD1 (6 bases). Germline CDR1 SGHNT, CDR2 YYREEE (reference sequence). Trimming removed 1 base at V and 7 bases at J, with 17 bases between. This CDR3 has 15 residues. The DNA of the CDR3 is TGTGCCAGCAGCTTGTTATTCGGGGGGGCGGGTGAAGCTTTCTTT. Encoded protein: CASSLLFGGAGEAFF.

The rearrangement uses TRBV21-1 and TRBJ2-1; the table assigns TRBD1, which was not confirmed against the DNA. TRBV21-1 is a documented pseudogene. The CDR3 has 14 residues. CDR3 in DNA: TGTGCCAGCAGTGACCGCAGAGGGGGCCTAGAGCAGTTCTTC. It specifies CASSDRRGGLEQFF.

A few counts support this clone. V is TRBV27 and J is TRBJ2-3; D unresolved. Trimming cost V 3 bases and J 4 bases, with 8 bases left between them. The CDR3 has 13 residues. The germline gives CDR1 MNHEY, CDR2 SMNVEV (reference sequence). Here the CDR3 reads CASSFSAADTQYF. CDR3 DNA: TGTGCCAGCAGTTTTTCCGCGGCAGATACGCAGTATTTT.

V and J are TRBV27 and TRBJ2-1; the D gene is possibly TRBD2 (6 bases). V dropped 0 bases and J dropped 0 bases, with 12 bases sitting between them. The CDR3 loop spans 17 amino acids. In germline, CDR1 is MNHEY, CDR2 SMNVEV (reference sequence). CDR3 region: CASSLSAGTSSYNEQFF. The CDR3 nucleotides read TGTGCCAGCAGTTTATCCGCGGGGACGAGCTCCTACAATGAGCAGTTCTTC.

The rearrangement uses TRBV7-6 and TRBJ1-2; no clear D gene. CDR1 is SGHVS, CDR2 FNYEAQ, per germline. The V gene lost 3 bases and the J gene lost 2 bases, with 13 bases spanning the gap. The CDR3 length is 15 residues. CDR3 amino acids: CASSFSAQGNYGYTF. In DNA form, the CDR3 reads TGTGCCAGCAGCTTTTCCGCACAAGGGAACTATGGCTACACCTTC. The complete variable domain, with remaining parts taken from reference TRBV7-6 and TRBJ1-2, reads GAGVSQSPRYKVTKRGQDVALRCDPISGHVSLYWYRQALGQGPEFLTYFNYEAQQDKSGLPNDRFSAERPEGSISTLTIQRTEQRDSAMYRCASSFSAQGNYGYTFGSGTRLTVV.

This chain joins TRBV2 and TRBJ1-1; D call uncertain. Germline V gene sequence: CDR1 SNHLY, CDR2 FYNNEI. V lost 7 bases to trimming and J lost 5 bases, with 14 bases between them. This CDR3 spans 13 amino acids. The CDR3 spells CASTADWGTEAFF. CDR3 sequence (DNA): TGTGCCAGCACAGCTGATTGGGGTACTGAAGCTTTCTTT.

As DNA, the CDR3 is TGTGCCAGCAGCGACCTAGAGTACTACCGACATGGCTACACCTTC. Translating it yields CASSDLEYYRHGYTF. The chain couples TRBV5-8 to TRBJ1-2, with no clear D. Deletions cut 4 bases from V and 6 bases from J, with 19 bases between. The CDR3 is 15 residues long. Germline V gene data show CDR1 as SGHTS and CDR2 as YDEGEE.

On this clone itself: The junction does not match germline at one end; this may be a read error. V is TRBV7-7 and J is TRBJ2-3; the D is unclear. There are 14 residues in the CDR3. CDR1 and CDR2 (germline): SSHAT, FNYEAQ (reference sequence). Here the CDR3 DNA reads TGTGCTAGCAGCTTAGGACCTAGCACAGATACGCAGTATTTT. It yields the protein CASSLGPSTDTQYF. The full variable domain, its missing parts supplied by reference TRBV7-7 and TRBJ2-3, is GAGVSQSPRYKVTKRGQDVTLRCDPISSHATLYWYQQALGQGPEFLTYFNYEAQPDKSGLPSDRFSAERPEGSISTLTIQRTEQRDSAMYRCASSLGPSTDTQYFGPGTRLTVL.

The CDR3 sequence is CASSSGSLGMNTEAFF. The CDR3 bases are TGTGCCAGCAGCTCCGGGTCTTTAGGCATGAACACTGAAGCTTTCTTT. V gene TRBV7-3 combines with J gene TRBJ1-1; D is ambiguous. Germline V CDR1 and CDR2: SGHTA, FQGTGA. Trimming left V 4 bases short and J 0 bases short, with 15 bases between. This CDR3 has 16 residues.

V is TRBV19 and J is TRBJ1-5; weak D call: TRBD1 (5 bases). This CDR3 is built from 12 residues. Germline V gene lookup returns CDR1 LNHDA and CDR2 SQIVND (reference sequence). V shed 10 bases and J shed 1 base, with 8 bases lying between them. CDR3 DNA: TGTGCCACCCGGGACAGCAATCAGCCCCAGCATTTT. Encoded protein: CATRDSNQPQHF.

This clone was detected only once. The rearrangement uses TRBV29-1 and TRBJ2-1; D uncertain. The CDR3 consists of 14 residues. V lost 3 bases and J lost 13, with 22 bases in between. The germline V gene encodes CDR1 SQVTM and CDR2 ANQGSEA. The DNA for the CDR3 is TGCAGCGTTGACCCAACGGCAAGGGTCTCAGCTCAGTTCTTC. It is translated as CSVDPTARVSAQFF.

This clone was recorded only once. V is TRBV7-2 and J is TRBJ2-4; possibly TRBD2 for D (5 bases). The CDR3 is 11 residues long. The germline gives CDR1 SGHTA, CDR2 FQGNSA. Trimming pared 4 bases from V and 8 bases from J, leaving 6 bases between. CDR3 loop: CASSSRDIQYF. In DNA form, the CDR3 reads TGTGCCAGCAGCTCGAGGGACATTCAGTACTTC.

The chain employs TRBV11-2 and TRBJ2-1; D is unclear. This CDR3 is 17 amino acids long. V lost 1 base to trimming and J lost 0 bases, with 13 bases between them. Germline V gene lookup returns CDR1 SGHAT and CDR2 FQNNGV. This CDR3 is CASSLAYGSSSYNEQFF. The CDR3 DNA follows: TGTGCCAGCAGCTTAGCTTACGGTTCCAGCTCCTACAATGAGCAGTTCTTC.

The gene calls are TRBV5-1 and TRBJ1-1; D unclear. Trimming removed 2 bases at V and 1 base at J, with 6 bases between. The CDR3 runs 13 residues. CDR1 is SGHRS and CDR2 is YFSETQ in the germline V gene. CDR3 nucleotide sequence: TGCGCCAGCAGCTTCGGGGAGAACACTGAAGCTTTCTTT. Its translation is CASSFGENTEAFF.

This chain connects TRBV11-2 to TRBJ2-7; no clear D gene. The CDR3 runs to 14 residues. Germline CDR1 reads SGHAT; CDR2 reads FQNNGV. The V end was cut by 6 bases, the J end by 2 bases, with 14 bases between. As DNA, the CDR3 is TGTGCCAGCAGTCATCAGGACGTAGCCTACGAGCAGTACTTC. Protein product: CASSHQDVAYEQYF.

The chain employs TRBV21-1 and TRBJ1-4; TRBD1 reflects the table's D call only, with no check against the DNA. TRBV21-1 represents a pseudogene. The CDR3 spans 19 residues. The CDR3 DNA reads as TGTGCCAGCAGCAAAGAAGGAGGGGAACTACAGGGGGAGCGTGAAAAACTGTTTTTT. Protein: CASSKEGGELQGEREKLFF.

This chain uses TRBV6-5 with TRBJ2-7, with 8 bases that match TRBD1. The junction had 5 bases not matched to a gene; V was cut back by 0 bases and J by 4 bases. This CDR3 has 15 amino acids. From germline, CDR1 is MNHEY and CDR2 SVGAGI. The CDR3 DNA reads TGTGCCAGCAGTTACTCGGACAGGGTCGTGTACGAGCAGTACTTC. As protein: CASSYSDRVVYEQYF.

This rearrangement joins TRBV7-9 to TRBJ2-3; 13 bases are a match to TRBD2. Per the germline V gene, CDR1 is SEHNR and CDR2 is FQNEAQ (reference sequence). The CDR3 consists of 17 residues. The V and J ends lost 5 bases and 3 bases, in that order; junction bases with no gene match: 8. CDR3 sequence reads: CASSPTGTSGTTDTQYF. DNA of the CDR3: TGTGCCAGCAGCCCTACCGGGACTAGCGGGACAACAGATACGCAGTATTTT.

The rearrangement uses TRBV7-9 and TRBJ2-1; TRBD2 matches at 8 bases. Germline CDR1 SEHNR, CDR2 FQNEAQ (reference sequence). The CDR3 extends over 19 amino acids. With V trimmed by 1 base and J by 0 bases, 11 bases remained unmatched. The CDR3 region has the DNA TGTGCCAGCAGCTTAGGTGCCCTAGCGGGTTCGAGCTCCTACAATGAGCAGTTCTTC. It yields the protein CASSLGALAGSSSYNEQFF.

The CDR3 protein is CASSLEGAGTGRNEQFF. In DNA form, the CDR3 reads TGTGCCAGCAGCTTAGAGGGAGCCGGGACAGGGCGGAATGAGCAGTTCTTC. The chain employs TRBV7-6 and TRBJ2-1; TRBD1 matches 9 bases. V gave up 1 base and J gave up 7 bases; unmatched junction bases: 11. The CDR3 has 17 residues. CDR1 is SGHVS, CDR2 FNYEAQ, per germline.

The rearrangement uses TRBV6-6 and TRBJ2-6; D unclear. CDR3 length: 14 amino acids. Trimming stripped 5 bases from V and 2 bases from J, with 7 bases between. Germline V gene sequence: CDR1 MNHNY, CDR2 SVGAGI (reference sequence). This chain's CDR3 is CASSAPAGANVLTF. DNA of the CDR3: TGTGCCAGCAGTGCCCCGGCTGGGGCCAACGTCCTGACTTTC.

This chain connects TRBV19 to TRBJ1-1; perhaps TRBD1 as D (5 bases). V gave up 3 bases and J gave up 0 bases, with 11 bases separating them. The CDR3 length is 15 residues. Germline V lookup: CDR1 LNHDA, CDR2 SQIVND (reference sequence). The DNA of the CDR3 is TGTGCCAGTAGTATCGGGGGTATAATGAACACTGAAGCTTTCTTT. This gives the protein CASSIGGIMNTEAFF.

The rearrangement links TRBV11-2 to TRBJ1-6, with D possibly TRBD1 on 6 matching bases. The CDR3 is 14 amino acids. CDR1 SGHAT and CDR2 FQNNGV come from the germline V gene. Trimming stripped 5 bases from V and 7 bases from J, with 12 bases between. CDR3 region: CASSRSGANSPLHF. The CDR3 DNA is TGTGCCAGCAGCAGGTCAGGGGCGAATTCACCCCTCCACTTT.

The chain carries TRBV6-6 and TRBJ1-2, with 8 bases aligning to TRBD1. The J segment lost 8 bases and the V segment lost 6 bases, leaving 8 bases of the junction unmatched. CDR1 MNHNY and CDR2 SVGAGI come from the germline V gene (reference sequence). The CDR3 covers 13 residues. Written as DNA, the CDR3 is TGTGCCAGCAGCTACGGACAGGGTCGAGGCTACACCTTC. Its translation is CASSYGQGRGYTF.